These 17 T cell receptor beta chains came from one sample sequenced in a study of breast tumors, draining lymph nodes, adjacent tissues. MiXCR, run by TCRdb on the multiplex PCR reads, gives a single entry per CDR3 protein. The profile shows about 270,000 distinct CDR3 sequences, 30% of them singletons. Samples came from axillary lymph nodes draining the breast cancer. Material for sequencing was axillary lymph node tissue. The receptor set was obtained from a female donor with breast cancer. Some clones in this sample may be carry-over from other donors' samples.

In the case of this clonotype: This may be a read error, as it is one base from a much larger clone. The chain combines TRBV11-2 with TRBJ2-7; possibly TRBD1 or TRBD2 for D (5 bases each). This CDR3 spans 16 amino acids. V was cut by 4 bases and J by 7 bases, with 23 bases left in between. CDR1 SGHAT and CDR2 FQNNGV come from the germline V gene. For the CDR3, the DNA is TGTGCCAGCAGCTCAGACCTCCGGGACGTTGGTAGGGAGCAGTACTTC. Protein: CASSSDLRDVGREQYF.

This clonotype was picked up one time. J is TRBJ2-5 and V is TRBV7-9; D may correspond to TRBD1 or TRBD2 (6 bases each). Germline assignment: CDR1 SEHNR and CDR2 FQNEAQ (reference sequence). This CDR3 is built from 20 residues. V was shortened by 2 bases and J by 3 bases, with 28 bases between the two germline ends. The CDR3 region has the DNA TGTGCCAGCAGCTTAAGCCAACAGGGTCTAGCGCAAGTCCACAAAGAGACCCAGTACTTC. It yields the protein CASSLSQQGLAQVHKETQYF.

This clonotype was recorded at least ten times. The V call is TRBV20-1, the J call TRBJ1-2; D is perhaps TRBD1 (5 bases). The CDR3 is made up of 16 amino acids. Trimming cost V 4 bases and J 7 bases, with 25 bases left between them. Germline assignment: CDR1 DFQATT and CDR2 SNEGSKA (reference sequence). CDR3 DNA: TGCAGTGCTACCCTCCCCGGTAGGGGCGCTGATTTTGGCTACACCTTC. Translated: CSATLPGRGADFGYTF.

The chain employs TRBV7-2 and TRBJ2-5; perhaps D is TRBD1 or TRBD2 (5 bases each). CDR1 SGHTA and CDR2 FQGNSA come from the germline V gene. This CDR3 comprises 15 residues. Trimming cost V 3 bases and J 9 bases, with 20 bases left between them. CDR3 amino acids: CASSLGESLGESQYF. The DNA for the CDR3 is TGTGCCAGCAGCTTGGGGGAAAGCTTAGGGGAGTCCCAGTACTTC.

This clonotype was counted ten times or more. The DNA for the CDR3 is TGTGCCACCAGCAGTTTAGTTAGCAATCAGCCCCAGCATTTT. Translation: CATSSLVSNQPQHF. This chain uses TRBV15 with TRBJ1-5; the D is unclear. CDR3 length equals 14 residues. V gave up 3 bases and J gave up 0 bases, with 6 bases separating them. CDR1 is LNHNV and CDR2 is YYDKDF in the germline V gene (reference sequence).

This chain uses TRBV11-2 with TRBJ2-1; D is unclear. V lost 3 bases and J lost 6, with 15 bases in between. Germline V CDR1 and CDR2: SGHAT, FQNNGV. The CDR3 spans 15 residues. As DNA, the CDR3 is TGTGCCAGCAGCTTCCGAGGTCTTGTATTCAATGAGCAGTTCTTC. Its translation: CASSFRGLVFNEQFF.

At least ten counts were recorded for this clonotype. The rearrangement joins TRBV6-5 to TRBJ2-2, with D perhaps TRBD2 (5 bases). The CDR3 is made up of 17 amino acids. The germline V gene encodes CDR1 MNHEY and CDR2 SVGAGI. V was shortened by 0 bases and J by 3 bases, with 14 bases between the two germline ends. CDR3 sequence (DNA): TGTGCCAGCAGTTACTCGAGTCCGGGATTGGACACCGGGGAGCTGTTTTTT. Protein: CASSYSSPGLDTGELFF.

There are a few counts of this clonotype. The V gene is TRBV27, the J gene TRBJ2-1, with D tentatively TRBD2 (6 bases). In germline, CDR1 is MNHEY, CDR2 SMNVEV (reference sequence). V was trimmed by 3 bases and J by 1 base, leaving 10 bases between them. The CDR3 runs 15 residues. The CDR3 sequence is CASSFGGGSYNEQFF. The CDR3 bases are TGTGCCAGCAGTTTTGGGGGAGGTTCCTACAATGAGCAGTTCTTC.

This clonotype was found many times. This chain uses TRBV12-5 with TRBJ1-5; 7 bases are a match to TRBD1. CDR1 is LGHNT, CDR2 FRNRAP, per germline. After removal of 2 bases from V and 4 bases from J, the junction contained 8 bases not matched to a gene. The CDR3 runs 16 residues. The CDR3 bases are TGTGCTAGTGGTTTGTCGACGGGACAGTTGAATCAGCCCCAGCATTTT. As protein: CASGLSTGQLNQPQHF.

This clonotype was counted between two and nine times. The genes are TRBV3-1 and TRBJ2-1; the D gene is possibly TRBD2 (5 bases). There are 12 residues in the CDR3. CDR1 and CDR2 from the germline V gene are LGHDT and YNNKEL (reference sequence). V lost 3 bases and J 6 bases, leaving 6 bases between the germline ends. This CDR3 reads CASSHSVNEQFF. CDR3 DNA: TGTGCCAGCAGCCATAGCGTCAATGAGCAGTTCTTC.

This clonotype was seen a handful of times. Lacking the conserved final phenylalanine or tryptophan, this CDR3 likely reflects a read error. V and J are TRBV7-2 and TRBJ2-1; the match to TRBD2 covers 11 bases. Germline V gene lookup returns CDR1 SGHTA and CDR2 FQGNSA. J lost 7 bases, V lost 5 bases, and 4 bases had no gene match. This CDR3 is 14 amino acids long. In nucleotides, the CDR3 is TGTGCCAGCAGCCTGCGGACTAGCGGGAATGAGCAGTTCCTC. Amino acids: CASSLRTSGNEQFL.

As concerns this clonotype: Since a much larger clone is just one base distant, this may be a read error. The chain links TRBV19 to TRBJ2-7, with 7 bases aligning to TRBD2. CDR1 and CDR2 from the germline V gene are LNHDA and SQIVND (reference sequence). The CDR3 is made up of 14 amino acids. In nucleotides, the CDR3 is TGTGCCAGTAGGCCGGGACTATTCTCCTACGAGCAGCACTTC. Its translation is CASRPGLFSYEQHF. Combining the CDR3 with reference TRBV19 and TRBJ2-7 gives the whole variable domain DGGITQSPKYLFRKEGQNVTLSCEQNLNHDAMYWYRQDPGQGLRLIYYSQIVNDFQKGDIAEGYSVSREKKESFPLTVTSAQKNPTAFYLCASRPGLFSYEQHFGPGTRLTVT.

The chain links TRBV29-1 to TRBJ2-5, with D maybe TRBD2 (5 bases). Germline V gene data show CDR1 as SQVTM and CDR2 as ANQGSEA. Trimming took off 5 bases at V and 5 bases at J, with 21 bases between the two ends. This CDR3 has 15 amino acids. The DNA of the CDR3 is TGCAGCGTTCTCCCCAGATCGAACGCGGGTGAGACCCAGTACTTC. Amino acid sequence: CSVLPRSNAGETQYF.

As for this clonotype: This clone may be a read error of a much larger clone one base away. V gene TRBV5-1 combines with J gene TRBJ2-7; weak D call: TRBD2 (6 bases). Germline V lookup: CDR1 SGHRS, CDR2 YFSETQ. This CDR3 has 13 amino acids. The CDR3 DNA is TGCGCCAGCAGGCCAGCGGGTGGGTACGACCAGTACTTC. It translates to CASRPAGGYDQYF.

The chain combines TRBV5-1 with TRBJ1-6, with TRBD1 matching over 9 bases. The CDR3 spans 15 residues. CDR1 is SGHRS, CDR2 YFSETQ, per germline. V was pared by 5 bases and J by 7 bases, with 7 bases of the junction left unmatched. The CDR3 region is CASRGQGGRNSPLHF. Here the CDR3 DNA reads TGCGCCAGCAGGGGACAGGGCGGAAGAAATTCACCCCTCCACTTT.

Worth noting for this clonotype: A read error is possible here, since a much larger clone lies one base away. This chain connects TRBV20-1 to TRBJ2-5, with unresolved D. The V gene's germline CDR1 is DFQATT and CDR2 SNEGSKA (reference sequence). The CDR3 is 11 residues long. The CDR3 DNA follows: TGCAGTGCTAGTACCCAAGAGACCCAGTCCTTC. This encodes CSASTQETQSF.

This clonotype was recorded at least ten times. This rearrangement joins TRBV19 to TRBJ1-4; the D gene is possibly TRBD1 (6 bases). The CDR3 covers 14 residues. V lost 4 bases to trimming and J lost 6 bases, with 12 bases between them. In germline, CDR1 is LNHDA, CDR2 SQIVND (reference sequence). Here the CDR3 reads CASSTGVEDEKLFF. The CDR3 nucleotides are TGTGCCAGTAGTACAGGGGTCGAGGATGAAAAACTGTTTTTT.